The present T cell receptor beta chain was sequenced within a study of cytomegalovirus exposure and HLA in healthy donors. General study findings and limits: Only CMV serostatus was available as immune exposure information. Reportedly, cytomegalovirus status was diagnosed with high sensitivity and specificity. In vitro checks showed that a few CMV-associated chains really do target CMV antigens.

A note on this clone: As yet, its antigen is unknown.

The CDR3 spans 12 residues. The V end lost 7 bases, the J end lost 8 bases, and 14 bases lay between the germline ends. The germline gives CDR1 MNHNS, CDR2 SASEGT. In the PCR, 60 Vbeta and 13 Jbeta primers were used. Data came from immunoSEQ multiplex PCR; TCRdb stores just in-frame clones and leaves some out. The sample contains about 220,000 clones, around four fifths of which appear only once. Specimen: PBMCs. The chain uses TRBV6-1 and TRBJ1-2; D ambiguous. This clonotype originated in a boy between 2 and 10 years old in good health and CMV-seronegative. The DNA for the CDR3 is TGTGCCAGCAACCCAGGCTCTTGGGGCTACACCTTC. This codes for CASNPGSWGYTF.